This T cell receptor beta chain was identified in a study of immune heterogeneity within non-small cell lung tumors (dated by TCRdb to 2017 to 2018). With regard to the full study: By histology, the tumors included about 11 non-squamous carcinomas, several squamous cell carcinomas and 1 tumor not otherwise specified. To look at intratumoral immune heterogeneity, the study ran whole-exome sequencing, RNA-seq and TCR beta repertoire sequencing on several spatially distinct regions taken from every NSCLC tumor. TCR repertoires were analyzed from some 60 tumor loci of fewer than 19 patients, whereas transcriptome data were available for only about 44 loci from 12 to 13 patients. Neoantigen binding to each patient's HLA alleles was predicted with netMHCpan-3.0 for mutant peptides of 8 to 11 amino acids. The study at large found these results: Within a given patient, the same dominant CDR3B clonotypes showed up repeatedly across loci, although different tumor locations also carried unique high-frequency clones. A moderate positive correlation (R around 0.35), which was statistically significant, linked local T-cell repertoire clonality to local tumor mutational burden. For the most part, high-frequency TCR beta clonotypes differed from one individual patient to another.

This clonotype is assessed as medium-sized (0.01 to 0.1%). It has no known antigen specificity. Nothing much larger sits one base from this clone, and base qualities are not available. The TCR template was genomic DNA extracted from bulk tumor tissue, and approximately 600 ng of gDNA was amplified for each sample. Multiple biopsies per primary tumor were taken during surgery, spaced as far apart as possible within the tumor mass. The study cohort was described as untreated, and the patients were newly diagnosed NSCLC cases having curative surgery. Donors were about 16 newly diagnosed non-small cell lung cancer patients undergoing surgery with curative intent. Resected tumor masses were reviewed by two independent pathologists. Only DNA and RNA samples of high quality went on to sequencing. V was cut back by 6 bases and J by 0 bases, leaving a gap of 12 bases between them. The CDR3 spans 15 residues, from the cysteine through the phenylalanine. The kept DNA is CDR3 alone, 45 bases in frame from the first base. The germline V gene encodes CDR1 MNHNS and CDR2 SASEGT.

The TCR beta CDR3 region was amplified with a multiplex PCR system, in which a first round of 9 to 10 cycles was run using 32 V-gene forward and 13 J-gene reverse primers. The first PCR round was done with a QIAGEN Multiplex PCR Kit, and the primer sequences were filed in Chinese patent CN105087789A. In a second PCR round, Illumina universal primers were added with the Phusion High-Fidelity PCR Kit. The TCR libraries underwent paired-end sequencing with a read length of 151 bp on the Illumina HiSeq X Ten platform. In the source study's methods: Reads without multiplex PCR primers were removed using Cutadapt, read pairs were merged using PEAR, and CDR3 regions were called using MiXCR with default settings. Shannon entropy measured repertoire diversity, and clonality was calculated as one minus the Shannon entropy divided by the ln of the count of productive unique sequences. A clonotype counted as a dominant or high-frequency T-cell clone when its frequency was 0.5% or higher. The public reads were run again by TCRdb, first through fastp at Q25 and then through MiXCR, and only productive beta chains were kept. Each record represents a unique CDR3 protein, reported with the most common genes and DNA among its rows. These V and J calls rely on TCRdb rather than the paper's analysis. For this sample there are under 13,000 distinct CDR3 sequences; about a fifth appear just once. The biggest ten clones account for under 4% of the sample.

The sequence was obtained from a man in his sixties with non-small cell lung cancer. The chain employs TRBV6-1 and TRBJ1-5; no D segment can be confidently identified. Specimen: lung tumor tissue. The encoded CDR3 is CASRKIGRSNQPQHF. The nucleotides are TGTGCCAGCAGAAAAATAGGACGTAGCAATCAGCCCCAGCATTTT.